These 21 T cell receptor beta chains came from one sample sequenced in a study of T cell responses to AZD1222 COVID-19 vaccine (dated by TCRdb to the early 2020s). Library creation used the immunoSEQ multiplex PCR assay. Imported from immuneACCESS, the table was reduced by TCRdb to in-frame sequences with V and J called. These copies leave out some clones; in studies compared against another copy, an unresolved V gene accounts for under half, and the cause of the remainder is not known. Present in this sample are about 130,000 clones, over 75% of which were seen just once. Over 15% of the sample rests with the top ten. The time point label on this specimen signifies: baseline before first vaccination. The sample's treatment or condition label, in plain terms: meningococcal conjugate vaccine given as trial control. The source material was peripheral blood, sampled on day 0 of MenACWY control vaccination. Every receptor here comes from an adult in good health.

The count of this clone is one. V gene TRBV2 combines with J gene TRBJ1-1, with D tentatively TRBD1 (5 bases). V lost 10 bases and J 1 base, leaving 10 bases between the germline ends. Germline CDR1 is SNHLY and CDR2 is FYNNEI. This CDR3 contains 12 residues. CDR3 residues: CATPGGNTEAFF. The CDR3 coding sequence is TGTGCCACCCCGGGGGGGAACACTGAAGCTTTCTTT.

The chain links TRBV5-1 to TRBJ2-3; 9 positions match TRBD1. J gave up 1 base and V 4 bases, and 4 bases lay outside the gene matches. The CDR3 consists of 15 residues. Per the germline V gene, CDR1 is SGHRS and CDR2 is YFSETQ. This CDR3 is CASSLRTGGTDTQYF. The CDR3 DNA sequence: TGCGCCAGCAGCCTACGGACAGGGGGCACAGATACGCAGTATTTT.

This chain uses TRBV24-1 with TRBJ2-1; 9 nucleotides align to TRBD1. With V trimmed by 3 bases and J by 4 bases, 9 bases remained unmatched. Germline V gene data show CDR1 as KGHDR and CDR2 as SFDVKD. The CDR3 loop spans 17 amino acids. CDR3 in DNA: TGTGCCACCAGTGATCCTCGGGACAGGGAACTTTACAATGAGCAGTTCTTC. Amino acid sequence: CATSDPRDRELYNEQFF.

The V call is TRBV5-1, the J call TRBJ2-7, with 14 bases lining up with TRBD2. After removal of 3 bases from V and 5 bases from J, the junction contained 7 bases not matched to a gene. The CDR3 is made up of 16 amino acids. Germline CDR1 and CDR2: SGHRS and YFSETQ. The CDR3 spells CASSSRTSGRMNEQYF. The CDR3 region has the DNA TGCGCCAGCAGCTCACGGACTAGCGGGAGGATGAACGAGCAGTACTTC.

This rearrangement joins TRBV18 to TRBJ1-3, with D maybe TRBD1 (5 bases). With 1 base removed from V and 0 bases from J, the gap between germline ends came to 7 bases. Germline CDR1 is KGHSH and CDR2 is LQKENI. The CDR3 has 15 amino acids. The CDR3 loop reads CASSPQGSSGNTIYF. The CDR3 coding sequence is TGTGCCAGCTCACCACAGGGGAGCTCTGGAAACACCATATATTTT.

V is TRBV11-2 and J is TRBJ2-7, with D uncertain. CDR1 and CDR2 (germline): SGHAT, FQNNGV. V lost 1 base, J lost 4 bases, and 5 bases lay in between. The length of the CDR3 is 12 residues. The CDR3 spells CASSLVGYEQYF. The DNA for the CDR3 is TGTGCCAGCAGCTTAGTCGGGTACGAGCAGTACTTC.

This clone occurred once. The chain is built from TRBV12-3 or TRBV12-4 and TRBJ2-5, with a tentative D call TRBD1 (6 bases). The CDR3 consists of 13 residues. V was cut by 5 bases and J by 5 bases, with 12 bases left in between. In DNA, the CDR3 is TGTGCCAGCAGTCTCAGGGGCCGGGAGACCCAGTACTTC. It codes for CASSLRGRETQYF.

The chain joins TRBV7-9 to TRBJ2-5; a weak D match, TRBD2 (7 bases). CDR1 and CDR2 (germline): SEHNR, FQNEAQ (reference sequence). The V end was cut by 2 bases, the J end by 4 bases, with 11 bases between. The CDR3 is 14 amino acids. CDR3 in DNA: TGTGCCAGCAGCTTAAGGGGGGGCCCAGAGACCCAGTACTTC. The encoded protein is CASSLRGGPETQYF. Complete variable domain (other parts from reference TRBV7-9 and TRBJ2-5): DTGVSQNPRHKITKRGQNVTFRCDPISEHNRLYWYRQTLGQGPEFLTYFQNEAQLEKSRLLSDRFSAERPKGSFSTLEIQRTEQGDSAMYLCASSLRGGPETQYFGPGTRLLVL.

The chain couples TRBV11-3 to TRBJ1-1; D not resolved. The CDR3 is 13 amino acids. Germline values: CDR1 SGHNT, CDR2 YENEEA. V was shortened by 5 bases and J by 0 bases, with 7 bases between the two germline ends. CDR3 residues: CASSHKMNTEAFF. The CDR3 DNA reads TGTGCCAGCAGCCACAAGATGAACACTGAAGCTTTCTTT.

The chain links TRBV5-4 to TRBJ1-4; 7 nucleotides agree with TRBD1. The trim removed 4 bases at V and 0 bases at J, leaving 6 bases unmatched. The CDR3 sequence is 16 residues long. In germline, CDR1 is SGHNT, CDR2 YYREEE (reference sequence). The CDR3 is CASSPGTVATNEKLFF. Written as DNA, the CDR3 is TGTGCCAGCAGCCCCGGGACAGTTGCAACTAATGAAAAACTGTTTTTT.

The chain uses TRBV12-3 or TRBV12-4 and TRBJ1-5; the D is unclear. Trimming cost V 8 bases and J 4 bases, with 12 bases left between them. The CDR3 runs 13 residues. The CDR3 protein is CASSLFGNQPQHF. The CDR3 nucleotides read TGTGCCAGCTCCCTTTTCGGGAATCAGCCCCAGCATTTT.

V usage is TRBV7-9 and J usage is TRBJ2-1; 9 bases are shared with TRBD2. Trimming took 0 bases from V and 8 from J; bases not matched to a gene: 14. Germline V lookup: CDR1 SEHNR, CDR2 FQNEAQ (reference sequence). The CDR3 is 18 amino acids. The CDR3 DNA sequence: TGTGCCAGCAGCTTAGCTTCCGGGACTAGCCCCTGGTTGGATGAGCAGTTCTTC. Translation gives CASSLASGTSPWLDEQFF. The complete variable domain, with remaining parts taken from reference TRBV7-9 and TRBJ2-1, reads DTGVSQNPRHKITKRGQNVTFRCDPISEHNRLYWYRQTLGQGPEFLTYFQNEAQLEKSRLLSDRFSAERPKGSFSTLEIQRTEQGDSAMYLCASSLASGTSPWLDEQFFGPGTRLTVL.

The chain recombines TRBV6-5 with TRBJ2-7; possibly TRBD2 for D (6 bases). From germline, CDR1 is MNHEY and CDR2 SVGAGI. The V end lost 2 bases, the J end lost 0 bases, and 14 bases lay between the germline ends. The CDR3 covers 16 residues. The chain's CDR3 is CASSYGAGLSSYEQYF. CDR3 sequence (DNA): TGTGCCAGCAGTTACGGGGCGGGGCTAAGCTCCTACGAGCAGTACTTC.

The chain links TRBV28 to TRBJ1-4; no definite D call. This CDR3 is 16 amino acids long. The germline V gene has CDR1 MDHEN and CDR2 SYDVKM. V lost 1 base to trimming and J lost 2 bases, with 11 bases between them. The CDR3 coding sequence is TGTGCCAGCAGTTTATACGGAGGGAGGACTAATGAAAAACTGTTTTTT. It is translated as CASSLYGGRTNEKLFF.

In this sample, this clone turned up a few times. The chain links TRBV13 to TRBJ1-2; D may be TRBD1 (5 bases). Germline V gene sequence: CDR1 PRHDT, CDR2 FYEKMQ (reference sequence). Trimming removed 4 bases at V and 6 bases at J, with 21 bases between. There are 16 residues in the CDR3. CDR3 region: CASSSPVGGIEHGYTF. CDR3 coding DNA: TGTGCCAGCAGCTCCCCGGTGGGGGGGATTGAGCATGGCTACACCTTC. The whole variable domain, filled in from reference TRBV13 and TRBJ1-2, reads AAGVIQSPRHLIKEKRETATLKCYPIPRHDTVYWYQQGPGQDPQFLISFYEKMQSDKGSIPDRFSAQQFSDYHSELNMSSLELGDSALYFCASSSPVGGIEHGYTFGSGTRLTVV.

This rearrangement joins TRBV14 to TRBJ2-7; the match to TRBD2 covers 9 bases. The CDR3 runs to 17 residues. J lost 2 bases, V lost 3 bases, and 11 bases had no gene match. The germline V gene encodes CDR1 SGHDN and CDR2 FVKESK. The CDR3 loop is CASSQFLTSGSTYEQYF. The DNA of the CDR3 is TGTGCCAGCAGCCAGTTTCTTACTAGCGGGTCTACCTACGAGCAGTACTTC.

The chain uses TRBV29-1 and TRBJ1-1; 10 bases agree with TRBD1. J gave up 1 base and V 4 bases, and 6 bases lay outside the gene matches. The germline CDR1 and CDR2 sequences are SQVTM and ANQGSEA. The CDR3 is 15 residues long. The CDR3 coding sequence is TGCAGCGTTGGTGGGACAGGGGCCCCGAACACTGAAGCTTTCTTT. This codes for CSVGGTGAPNTEAFF.

The V gene is TRBV6-5, the J gene TRBJ1-1, with no clear D. Germline CDR1 reads MNHEY; CDR2 reads SVGAGI. The CDR3 has 16 residues. V was trimmed by 2 bases and J by 3 bases, leaving 16 bases between them. For the CDR3, the DNA is TGTGCCAGCAGTTACCGGACGGTAGGAAGCCACACTGAAGCTTTCTTT. Its translation is CASSYRTVGSHTEAFF.

Regarding this clone: The sample contains more than one DNA sequence encoding this CDR3. V and J are TRBV12-3 or TRBV12-4 and TRBJ2-7, with a tentative D call TRBD1 (5 bases). The V and J ends lost 2 bases and 3 bases respectively, with 5 bases between them. The CDR3 covers 12 residues. DNA of the CDR3: TGTGCCAGCAGTTTACAGGGCTACGAGCAGTACTTC. It is translated as CASSLQGYEQYF.

V gene TRBV19 combines with J gene TRBJ1-2; TRBD1 matches 9 bases. Trimming took 7 bases from V and 4 from J; bases not matched to a gene: 7. The CDR3 sequence is 14 residues long. Germline loops: CDR1 LNHDA, CDR2 SQIVND (reference sequence). This chain's CDR3 is CASKQQGAGYGYTF. CDR3 DNA sequence: TGTGCCAGTAAACAACAGGGGGCTGGCTATGGCTACACCTTC.

In its sample, this clone was seen a few times. The rearrangement joins TRBV21-1 to TRBJ1-3; the table gives TRBD1 as D, unverified against the DNA. TRBV21-1 is classified as a pseudogene. This CDR3 region has 11 residues. Here the CDR3 DNA reads TGTGCCAGCACCAGGGGGCAAGGCATATATTTT. Encoded protein: CASTRGQGIYF.